Each of the 28 T cell receptor beta chains below was sequenced from the same sample in a study of blood T cell repertoires in COVID-19. TCRdb keeps only in-frame clones here, not all; method: immunoSEQ multiplex PCR. The table has hundreds of thousands of clones, around 87% seen once; the top ten hold about 6.3%. Sequenced: peripheral blood. These receptors originate from a woman aged 45-59 years with COVID-19, enrolled during active disease.

The rearrangement links TRBV19 to TRBJ1-1; D remains ambiguous. Germline CDR1 reads LNHDA; CDR2 reads SQIVND (reference sequence). Trimming removed 3 bases at V and 10 bases at J, with 9 bases between. This CDR3 contains 11 residues. The CDR3 DNA follows: TGTGCCAGTAGTATTTTATCTCGAGCTTTCTTT. Residues: CASSILSRAFF.

The genes are TRBV4-1 and TRBJ1-5; 8 bases agree with TRBD1. The CDR3 runs to 17 residues. Germline CDR1 is MGHRA and CDR2 is YSYEKL. The V gene end was trimmed by 1 base and the J gene end by 4 bases; junction bases not matched to a gene: 9. CDR3 amino acids: CASSQVWAGGNNQPQHF. The CDR3 DNA reads as TGCGCCAGCAGCCAAGTATGGGCAGGGGGCAATAATCAGCCCCAGCATTTT.

This rearrangement joins TRBV3-1 (or the pseudogene TRBV3-2) to TRBJ1-2, with D uncertain. Germline CDR1 and CDR2: LGHDT and YNNKEL (reference sequence). With 3 bases removed from V and 8 bases from J, the gap between germline ends came to 16 bases. There are 14 residues in the CDR3. CDR3 in amino acids: CASSQPSEAGGYTF. In DNA form, the CDR3 reads TGTGCCAGCAGCCAGCCCTCGGAGGCCGGGGGCTACACCTTC.

Here the CDR3 DNA reads TGTGCCAGCAGTTTGCTAGCGGGAACCTACGAGCAGTACTTC. This codes for CASSLLAGTYEQYF. The chain carries TRBV27 and TRBJ2-7; 9 bases align to TRBD2. Per germline, CDR1 MNHEY and CDR2 SMNVEV (reference sequence). The CDR3 sequence is 14 residues long. The V segment lost 3 bases and the J segment 2 bases; nucleotides outside the gene matches: 2.

The chain carries TRBV29-1 and TRBJ2-6; 9 bases are shared with TRBD1. The germline CDR1 and CDR2 sequences are SQVTM and ANQGSEA. V lost 6 bases and J lost 0; bases outside the gene matches: 12. This CDR3 is 18 amino acids long. Written as DNA, the CDR3 is TGCAGCGTCGCGGGACAGGGAGGCCGGTACTCTGGGGCCAACGTCCTGACTTTC. Amino acid sequence: CSVAGQGGRYSGANVLTF.

This sequence joins TRBV6-5 and TRBJ1-3, with D possibly matching TRBD1 (6 bases). The CDR3 covers 14 residues. Germline-derived CDR1 and CDR2 are MNHEY and SVGAGI. V lost 7 bases, J lost 7 bases, and 17 bases lay in between. The CDR3, as DNA: TGTGCCAGCACCGAATCAGGGGTTGCTAACACCATATATTTT. The encoded protein is CASTESGVANTIYF.

This clone has a single count. This chain links TRBV6-5 with TRBJ2-3; 7 bases are shared with TRBD2. The germline gives CDR1 MNHEY, CDR2 SVGAGI. The V and J ends lost 7 bases and 5 bases, in that order; junction bases with no gene match: 6. The CDR3 has 13 residues. The CDR3 region has the DNA TGTGCCAGCATGGGGGGGAATCGAGATACGCAGTATTTT. Its protein is CASMGGNRDTQYF.

The rearrangement links TRBV9 to TRBJ2-7; maybe TRBD2 (7 bases). V lost 4 bases and J 8 bases, leaving 22 bases between the germline ends. The CDR3 has 15 residues. CDR1 is SGDLS, CDR2 YYNGEE, per germline. CDR3 sequence: CASSLNPGEGRKQYF. For the CDR3, the DNA is TGTGCCAGCAGCCTAAACCCAGGGGAGGGTCGGAAGCAGTACTTC.

The chain recombines TRBV19 with TRBJ2-1; D might be TRBD1 (5 bases). The CDR3 length is 14 residues. Deletions cut 9 bases from V and 7 bases from J, with 19 bases between. Germline-derived CDR1 and CDR2 are LNHDA and SQIVND (reference sequence). The CDR3 region is CASNNQGFWNEQFF. CDR3 in DNA: TGTGCCAGCAATAACCAGGGTTTTTGGAATGAGCAGTTCTTC.

CDR3 sequence reads: CASSINRGETGELFF. DNA for the CDR3: TGTGCCAGTAGTATAAATCGCGGGGAAACCGGGGAGCTGTTTTTT. This chain links TRBV19 with TRBJ2-2; tentatively, D is TRBD2 (6 bases). Germline assignment: CDR1 LNHDA and CDR2 SQIVND (reference sequence). V lost 2 bases, J lost 5 bases, and 12 bases lay in between. The CDR3 covers 15 residues.

The genes are TRBV14 and TRBJ1-1, with TRBD1 identical over 8 bases. CDR3 length equals 12 residues. The V segment lost 3 bases and the J segment 10 bases; nucleotides outside the gene matches: 4. Germline CDR1 reads SGHDN; CDR2 reads FVKESK. The CDR3 bases are TGTGCCAGCAGCCAGGACAGGGAGGGAGCTTTCTTT. It is translated as CASSQDREGAFF.

In this sample, this clone turned up once. The chain joins TRBV19 to TRBJ1-5, with 7 bases fitting TRBD1. Looked up from germline, CDR1 is LNHDA and CDR2 is SQIVND (reference sequence). The V gene end was trimmed by 5 bases and the J gene end by 3 bases; junction bases not matched to a gene: 10. The CDR3 is 16 amino acids. The chain's CDR3 is CASSFGQVTYNQPQHF. CDR3 bases: TGTGCCAGTAGTTTCGGACAGGTGACCTACAATCAGCCCCAGCATTTT.

This chain uses TRBV18 with TRBJ2-7; D may be TRBD2 (7 bases). Trimming removed 3 bases from V and 6 bases from J, with 18 bases in between. The CDR3 length is 15 residues. Germline CDR1 KGHSH, CDR2 LQKENI. The DNA for the CDR3 is TGTGCCAGCTCACCGGGGGGGACACAGGGAGGCGAGCAGTACTTC. This sequence encodes CASSPGGTQGGEQYF.

The gene calls are TRBV5-1 and TRBJ2-1; 8 bases match TRBD2. Trimming removed 4 bases from V and 3 bases from J; junction bases left unmatched: 9. This CDR3 contains 16 residues. Germline V gene sequence: CDR1 SGHRS, CDR2 YFSETQ. This CDR3 is CASSNAGTRNYNEQFF. CDR3 sequence (DNA): TGCGCCAGCAGCAACGCCGGGACTAGAAACTACAATGAGCAGTTCTTC.

This sequence joins TRBV7-8 and TRBJ1-1; D is possibly TRBD1 (5 bases). Germline V gives CDR1 SGHVS, CDR2 FQNEAQ. Between the trimmed V and J ends, which lost 1 base and 5 bases, there was a span of 11 bases. The CDR3 loop spans 14 amino acids. CDR3 nucleotides: TGTGCCAGCAGCTTAGTTAAAGGGGTTACTGAAGCTTTCTTT. Its translation: CASSLVKGVTEAFF.

The chain joins TRBV5-1 to TRBJ2-3; D unclear. CDR3 size: 14 residues. Trimming took 4 bases from V and 4 from J, leaving 13 bases between them. CDR1 and CDR2 (germline): SGHRS, YFSETQ. The CDR3 reads CASSIGSLADTQYF. The CDR3, as DNA: TGCGCCAGCAGCATTGGCAGTCTGGCAGATACGCAGTATTTT.

This clone occurred once. The rearrangement joins TRBV4-1 to TRBJ2-1; 13 bases agree with TRBD2. Germline V lookup: CDR1 MGHRA, CDR2 YSYEKL. The CDR3 runs to 16 residues. V lost 2 bases and J lost 6; bases outside the gene matches: 4. CDR3 loop: CASSQYGTSGINEQFF. In DNA, the CDR3 is TGCGCCAGCAGCCAATACGGGACTAGCGGGATCAATGAGCAGTTCTTC.

V and J are TRBV19 and TRBJ2-7; possibly TRBD1 for D (6 bases). The CDR3 totals 14 residues. Trimming took off 9 bases at V and 0 bases at J, with 15 bases between the two ends. CDR1 is LNHDA and CDR2 is SQIVND in the germline V gene (reference sequence). CDR3 DNA sequence: TGTGCCAGCAGAGACAGGCCGCTCTCCTACGAGCAGTACTTC. Translated, it gives CASRDRPLSYEQYF. The whole variable domain, remainder taken from reference TRBV19 and TRBJ2-7, is DGGITQSPKYLFRKEGQNVTLSCEQNLNHDAMYWYRQDPGQGLRLIYYSQIVNDFQKGDIAEGYSVSREKKESFPLTVTSAQKNPTAFYLCASRDRPLSYEQYFGPGTRLTVT.

This rearrangement joins TRBV7-6 to TRBJ1-5; D call uncertain. The germline V gene has CDR1 SGHVS and CDR2 FNYEAQ. The CDR3 has 19 amino acids. With 1 base removed from V and 9 bases from J, the gap between germline ends came to 28 bases. DNA of the CDR3: TGTGCCAGCAGCTTAGGTGGAGGAGGTTTCCGGGAGGGTTTGTGGCCCCAGCATTTT. This codes for CASSLGGGGFREGLWPQHF. Full variable domain (missing parts from reference TRBV7-6 and TRBJ1-5): GAGVSQSPRYKVTKRGQDVALRCDPISGHVSLYWYRQALGQGPEFLTYFNYEAQQDKSGLPNDRFSAERPEGSISTLTIQRTEQRDSAMYRCASSLGGGGFREGLWPQHFGDGTRLSIL.

V is TRBV10-3 and J is TRBJ1-4, with a possible D match to TRBD1 (5 bases). Trimming took 4 bases from V and 6 from J, leaving 15 bases between them. CDR1 and CDR2 from the germline V gene are ENHRY and SYGVKD. The CDR3 spans 15 residues. The CDR3 sequence: CAISANQGADEKLFF. The CDR3 region has the DNA TGTGCCATCAGTGCCAATCAGGGCGCGGATGAAAAACTGTTTTTT.

This chain uses TRBV23-1 with TRBJ2-3; 8 bases align to TRBD2. TRBV23-1 is treated as an ORF (open reading frame) with a function not yet certain. With V trimmed by 4 bases and J by 5 bases, 17 bases remained unmatched. The CDR3 is 18 residues long. In nucleotides, the CDR3 is TGCGCCAGCAGTCCCCCGACGGCGGGAGGCCCTCAAGGAGATACGCAGTATTTT. Translation: CASSPPTAGGPQGDTQYF.

This clone came up a few times. V usage is TRBV6-6 and J usage is TRBJ1-5; maybe TRBD1 (6 bases). The CDR3 runs to 15 residues. Germline lookup yields CDR1 MNHNY and CDR2 SVGAGI (reference sequence). V lost 1 base and J 4 bases, leaving 11 bases between the germline ends. This chain's CDR3 is CASSYFGQLNQPQHF. CDR3 nucleotide sequence: TGTGCCAGCAGTTACTTTGGACAGCTTAATCAGCCCCAGCATTTT.

The chain has TRBV29-1 and TRBJ2-1; TRBD1 agrees at 11 bases. CDR1 SQVTM and CDR2 ANQGSEA come from the germline V gene. The CDR3 is 13 amino acids. Trimming took 3 bases from V and 9 from J; bases not matched to a gene: 4. The CDR3 DNA sequence: TGCAGCGTTGATTGGACAGGGGGCAGTGAGCAGTTCTTC. Translated: CSVDWTGGSEQFF.

CDR3 sequence reads: CASSPNREGQPQHF. In DNA form, the CDR3 reads TGTGCCAGCAGCCCCAACAGGGAAGGTCAGCCCCAGCATTTT. The chain has TRBV7-3 and TRBJ1-5; the D gene is possibly TRBD1 (6 bases). Germline assignment: CDR1 SGHTA and CDR2 FQGTGA. The CDR3 has 14 residues. Trimming shortened V by 5 bases and J by 6 bases, and 14 bases separated the two germline ends. Filled out from reference TRBV7-3 and TRBJ1-5, the complete variable domain reads GAGVSQTPSNKVTEKGKYVELRCDPISGHTALYWYRQSLGQGPEFLIYFQGTGAADDSGLPNDRFFAVRPEGSVSTLKIQRTERGDSAVYLCASSPNREGQPQHFGDGTRLSIL.

This clone was picked up one time. This chain links TRBV11-2 with TRBJ1-5, with TRBD1 as a possible D gene (5 bases). Germline V CDR1 and CDR2: SGHAT, FQNNGV. This CDR3 has 15 residues. The germline V and J ends were trimmed by 3 bases and 5 bases, with 14 bases remaining between them. The CDR3 nucleotides read TGTGCCAGCAGCTTCCGGGGAGGGGAAGATCAGCCCCAGCATTTT. It yields the protein CASSFRGGEDQPQHF.

The rearrangement joins TRBV9 to TRBJ2-7, with unresolved D. V was shortened by 0 bases and J by 2 bases, with 9 bases between the two germline ends. Per germline, CDR1 SGDLS and CDR2 YYNGEE. The CDR3 consists of 14 residues. The CDR3 reads CASSVDSTTYEQYF. DNA for the CDR3: TGTGCCAGCAGCGTAGATTCCACAACCTACGAGCAGTACTTC.

The rearrangement links TRBV5-1 to TRBJ2-1; D remains ambiguous. V was pared by 1 base and J by 0 bases, with 14 bases between. The CDR3 length is 17 residues. Germline CDR1 and CDR2: SGHRS and YFSETQ. Here the CDR3 DNA reads TGCGCCAGCAGCTTGCGTAACAGACAAAACTCCTACAATGAGCAGTTCTTC. Encoded protein: CASSLRNRQNSYNEQFF.

This clone has a single count. V gene TRBV15 combines with J gene TRBJ2-3; no definite D call. The V end lost 3 bases, the J end lost 2 bases, and 15 bases lay between the germline ends. Germline-derived CDR1 and CDR2 are LNHNV and YYDKDF (reference sequence). The CDR3 is made up of 16 amino acids. For the CDR3, the DNA is TGTGCCACCAGCAGGCACGACATTTTGATCACAGATACGCAGTATTTT. It codes for CATSRHDILITDTQYF. Filled out from reference TRBV15 and TRBJ2-3, the complete variable domain reads DAMVIQNPRYQVTQFGKPVTLSCSQTLNHNVMYWYQQKSSQAPKLLFHYYDKDFNNEADTPDNFQSRRPNTSFCFLDIRSPGLGDTAMYLCATSRHDILITDTQYFGPGTRLTVL.